The rows below give T cell receptor beta chains drawn from one sample of a study of a mutant IDH1 vaccine in newly diagnosed glioma. These receptors' targets are unknown. The data were produced by immunoSEQ multiplex PCR, yet TCRdb's version contains in-frame clones alone and is incomplete. This table holds 68,000 or so clones, less than 90% found once. The source was PBMCs, collected from a glioma patient whose treatment included an IDH1 peptide vaccine. Receptors were obtained from a man younger than 35 with glioma. Each CDR3 is given with its conserved first and last residue. Each record gives: clone size, J gene, V gene, D gene, CDR3 protein, CDR3 DNA. The D gene is left open where the match is weak. The size entry is marked missing in some rows and otherwise reads once, few, many or a size class.

>-|TRBJ2-7|TRBV27|-
CASSYEGGYEQYF
TGTGCCAGCAGTTACGAGGGGGGCTACGAGCAGTACTTC
>once|TRBJ1-4|TRBV2|TRBD1
CASSYRGRRGEKLFF
TGTGCCAGCAGTTACAGGGGGCGCAGGGGCGAAAAACTGTTTTTT
>-|TRBJ2-5|TRBV6-4|-
CASSVQGRVGETQYF
TGTGCCAGCAGTGTCCAGGGTCGGGTAGGGGAGACCCAGTACTTC
>-|TRBJ2-5|TRBV6-1|-
CASSALQGWVETQYF
TGTGCCAGCAGTGCCCTACAGGGTTGGGTAGAGACCCAGTACTTC
>-|TRBJ2-7|TRBV7-2|-
CASSFFHEQYF
TGTGCCAGCAGCTTCTTCCACGAGCAGTACTTC
>-|TRBJ2-2|TRBV5-4|-
CASSLNRVFGELFF
TGTGCCAGCAGCTTGAACAGGGTTTTCGGGGAGCTGTTTTTT
>-|TRBJ1-2|TRBV6-5|-
CASSLGPHGYTF
TGTGCCAGCAGTTTGGGGCCCCATGGCTACACCTTC
>-|TRBJ2-1|TRBV7-8|-
CASSLDMGTYNEQFF
TGTGCCAGCAGCTTAGACATGGGTACTTACAATGAGCAGTTCTTC
>-|TRBJ1-2|TRBV2|TRBD1
CASSLDRSFYGYTF
TGTGCCAGCAGCTTGGACAGGTCTTTCTATGGCTACACCTTC
>-|TRBJ1-5|TRBV7-2|-
CASSLADGGAGQPQHF
TGTGCCAGCAGCCTCGCCGACGGGGGGGCTGGGCAGCCCCAGCATTTT
>-|TRBJ2-7|TRBV7-9|TRBD1
CASSYWTGNEQYF
TGTGCCAGCAGCTACTGGACAGGGAACGAGCAGTACTTC
>-|TRBJ2-7|TRBV7-2|-
CASSSQPGHTYEQYF
TGTGCCAGCAGCTCTCAGCCGGGACATACCTACGAGCAGTACTTC
>-|TRBJ2-2|TRBV6-6|TRBD1
CASSFRGQSGELFF
TGTGCCAGCAGTTTTAGGGGGCAATCCGGGGAGCTGTTTTTT
>-|TRBJ2-1|TRBV11-3|-
CASSLTYMGVGSSYNEQFF
TGTGCCAGCAGCTTAACTTATATGGGCGTTGGGAGCTCCTACAATGAGCAGTTCTTC
>-|TRBJ2-3|TRBV19|-
CASSPQGFTDTQYF
TGTGCCAGTAGTCCCCAGGGTTTTACAGATACGCAGTATTTT